These T cell receptor beta chains were read from a single sample in a study of blood T cell repertoires in COVID-19. Generated by immunoSEQ multiplex PCR, the TCRdb table keeps only in-frame clones and is missing some. Of 140,000 or so clones listed, 80% to 90% are singletons. The sample was peripheral blood. These receptors all come from a woman aged 50 to 60 with acute or convalescent COVID-19. CDR3s include the opening cysteine and the closing phenylalanine or tryptophan. Each record gives: J gene, V gene, D gene, clone size, CDR3 DNA, CDR3 protein. The D gene is left open where the match is weak. For some rows the clone size is stated as once, few or many, or as a class when expanded; others skip it.

TRBJ2-3,TRBV9,TRBD2,.,TGTGCCAGCAGCGCCTCTAGCGGGAGGGCAGATACGCAGTATTTT,CASSASSGRADTQYF
TRBJ2-2,TRBV14,.,.,TGTGCCAGCAGCCGGTTCGGGAGAGGAACCGGGGAGCTGTTTTTT,CASSRFGRGTGELFF
TRBJ2-2,TRBV30,.,few,TGTGCCTGGAGTGTGGCGGGTACGGGGACCGGGGAGCTGTTTTTT,CAWSVAGTGTGELFF
TRBJ2-1,TRBV5-5,.,.,TGTGCCAGCAGCGGAAGGACAGTTACCAAGAGCTCCTACAATGAGCAGTTCTTC,CASSGRTVTKSSYNEQFF
TRBJ2-1,TRBV9,.,.,TGTGCCAGCAGCGTATCCCCTTACAATGAGCAGTTCTTC,CASSVSPYNEQFF
TRBJ2-5,TRBV5-6,.,.,TGTGCCAGCAGCTTGGCCGGGGTTATTGGATTAGAGACCCAGTACTTC,CASSLAGVIGLETQYF
TRBJ1-2,TRBV5-4,.,.,TGTGCCAGCAGCTTTCCCAGACGGGGGGGCTACACCTTC,CASSFPRRGGYTF
TRBJ1-5,TRBV5-3,.,.,TGTGCCAGAAGCTTAGGCAGGGACTATCAGCCCCAGCATTTT,CARSLGRDYQPQHF
TRBJ1-1,TRBV2,TRBD1,few,TGTGCCAGCTCCCCCCGGACAGGGAACACTGAAGCTTTCTTT,CASSPRTGNTEAFF
TRBJ2-2,TRBV18,.,once,TGTGCCAGCTCACCAAGCCCCACCGGGGAGCTGTTTTTT,CASSPSPTGELFF
TRBJ1-1,TRBV7-9,.,many,TGTGCCAGCAGCTTAAGCTCGCTCGGAGCTTTCTTT,CASSLSSLGAFF
TRBJ2-5,TRBV11-3,TRBD2,.,TGTGCCAGCAGCTCCGGGACTAGCGGGAGTAGTGTTCAAGAGACCCAGTACTTC,CASSSGTSGSSVQETQYF
TRBJ2-3,TRBV25-1,.,.,TGTGCCAGCAGTGAATATAATGAGGATACGCAGTATTTT,CASSEYNEDTQYF
TRBJ1-3,TRBV25-1,.,.,TGTGCCAGCAGTGTCCAGGGCCCGTGGGGAAACACCATATATTTT,CASSVQGPWGNTIYF
TRBJ1-5,TRBV6-1,TRBD1,few,TGTGCCAGCAGTGGGGCTCTCCTAGACAGGGGCAATCAGCCCCAGCATTTT,CASSGALLDRGNQPQHF
TRBJ1-3,TRBV14,.,.,TGTGCCAGCAGCCAAGCCCCCGCCCAGGGGCCTAAACCCTCTGGAAACACCATATATTTT,CASSQAPAQGPKPSGNTIYF
TRBJ2-7,TRBV18,TRBD1,few,TGTGCCAGCTCATCCGGGACAGGGAGCGAGCAGTACTTC,CASSSGTGSEQYF
TRBJ1-1,TRBV12-3/TRBV12-4,.,once,TGTGCCAGCAGGGTTCAGGAAGACACTGAAGCTTTCTTT,CASRVQEDTEAFF
TRBJ1-4,TRBV7-7,TRBD1,.,TGTGCCAGCAGCTCCGGACAGGGAGGAGAAAAACTGTTTTTT,CASSSGQGGEKLFF
TRBJ1-6,TRBV2,TRBD1,few,TGTGCCAGCAGACGGGACAGAAATAATTCACCCCTCCACTTT,CASRRDRNNSPLHF
TRBJ2-2,TRBV5-4,TRBD2,once,TGTGCCAGCAGCCCGGGGGGAGCGCTGGGCGGGGAGCTGTTTTTT,CASSPGGALGGELFF
TRBJ2-5,TRBV30,TRBD1,few,TGTGCCTGGAAGCGAAGAGGGGGCGCAGAGACCCAGTACTTC,CAWKRRGGAETQYF
TRBJ2-4,TRBV5-4,.,.,TGTGCCAGCAGCTTGCCGGGCAAAAACATTCAGTACTTC,CASSLPGKNIQYF
TRBJ2-7,TRBV9,TRBD1,.,TGTGCCAGCAGCGTCCTGGGGACAGCCACTCCCTACGAGCAGTACTTC,CASSVLGTATPYEQYF
TRBJ1-4,TRBV3-1/TRBV3-2,TRBD1,.,TGTGCCAGCAGCCAAGGGATGGGGACAGGTGGGGAAAAACTGTTTTTT,CASSQGMGTGGEKLFF
TRBJ1-4,TRBV9,TRBD1,.,TGTGCCAGCAGCGGAACACACGGGACAGGCGAGGGAGTGTTTTTT,CASSGTHGTGEGVFF
TRBJ2-1,TRBV7-9,.,few,TGTGCCAGCAGCTTGTTGTCAGGGATCCAGTTCTTC,CASSLLSGIQFF
TRBJ2-7,TRBV14,.,once,TGTGCCAGCAGCCACAGCGGTGTCCATCCCTACGAGCAGTACTTC,CASSHSGVHPYEQYF
TRBJ2-1,TRBV19,.,.,TGTGCCAGTAGCCTCCCCAGGGGGGAGTACAATGAGCAGTTCTTC,CASSLPRGEYNEQFF
TRBJ2-7,TRBV11-2,.,once,TGTGCCAGCAGCTTAGTAGGGACATCCACCTACGAGCAGTACTTC,CASSLVGTSTYEQYF